The rows below give T cell receptor beta chains drawn from one sample of a study of blood T cell repertoires in COVID-19. Sequencing was performed with immunoSEQ multiplex PCR; in TCRdb, only in-frame clones are kept and a portion is missing. This table has 250,000 to 350,000 clones, 87% appearing once. The source material was peripheral blood. Source of these receptors: a woman between 45 and 65 years old who had recovered from COVID-19. Each CDR3 is given with its conserved first and last residue. The order of the fields is V gene, J gene, D gene, clone size, CDR3 protein, CDR3 DNA. D genes are given only for firm matches. A clone size is listed for some rows: how often the clone was seen (once, few, many), or a class if it is expanded.

V: TRBV7-2; J: TRBJ1-6; D: .; size: few; CDR3: CASSSKLTRYNSPLHF; DNA: TGTGCCAGCAGCTCCAAGTTGACAAGATATAATTCACCCCTCCACTTT
V: TRBV5-6; J: TRBJ2-7; D: TRBD2; size: .; CDR3: CASSPGLAAYEQYF; DNA: TGTGCCAGCAGCCCGGGACTAGCCGCCTACGAGCAGTACTTC
V: TRBV19; J: TRBJ2-7; D: .; size: .; CDR3: CASSIVTGPIYEQYF; DNA: TGTGCCAGTAGTATAGTGACTGGTCCCATCTACGAGCAGTACTTC
V: TRBV19; J: TRBJ2-5; D: TRBD1; size: .; CDR3: CASSRTGETQYF; DNA: TGTGCCAGTAGTAGGACAGGGGAGACCCAGTACTTC
V: TRBV4-3; J: TRBJ1-2; D: TRBD1; size: .; CDR3: CASSQGRTGGLGGYTF; DNA: TGCGCCAGCAGCCAAGGGAGGACAGGGGGCTTAGGAGGCTACACCTTC
V: TRBV7-7; J: TRBJ2-2; D: .; size: few; CDR3: CASSGILGATGELFF; DNA: TGTGCTAGCAGCGGAATACTAGGTGCCACCGGGGAGCTGTTTTTT
V: TRBV18; J: TRBJ2-1; D: .; size: .; CDR3: CASSPPLQDNEQFF; DNA: TGTGCCAGCTCACCACCTCTACAGGACAATGAGCAGTTCTTC
V: TRBV19; J: TRBJ2-1; D: TRBD2; size: few; CDR3: CASSSRTSGYYNEQFF; DNA: TGTGCCAGTAGTAGTCGTACTAGCGGCTATTACAATGAGCAGTTCTTC
V: TRBV6-4; J: TRBJ2-3; D: TRBD2; size: .; CDR3: CASSRRLAVTPNTQYF; DNA: TGTGCCAGCAGTCGCCGACTAGCTGTTACCCCAAATACGCAGTATTTT
V: TRBV4-3; J: TRBJ2-1; D: TRBD2; size: .; CDR3: CASSQEGLGEGNEQFF; DNA: TGCGCCAGCAGCCAAGAAGGGCTAGGGGAGGGGAATGAGCAGTTCTTC
V: TRBV28; J: TRBJ2-6; D: .; size: .; CDR3: CASSLSSPISGANVLTF; DNA: TGTGCCAGCAGTTTGAGTTCCCCGATCTCTGGGGCCAACGTCCTGACTTTC
V: TRBV7-2; J: TRBJ1-1; D: .; size: once; CDR3: CASSSTGTSNTEAFF; DNA: TGTGCCAGCAGCTCCACAGGGACGTCGAACACTGAAGCTTTCTTT
V: TRBV7-9; J: TRBJ1-2; D: TRBD1; size: many; CDR3: CASSPRTGGNGYTF; DNA: TGTGCCAGCAGCCCCAGGACAGGGGGCAATGGCTACACCTTC
V: TRBV12-5; J: TRBJ2-1; D: TRBD2; size: few; CDR3: CASGLVVHPGGTYNEQFF; DNA: TGTGCTAGTGGTTTGGTTGTCCACCCGGGGGGAACCTACAATGAGCAGTTCTTC
V: TRBV30; J: TRBJ2-3; D: .; size: .; CDR3: CAWISSSTDTQYF; DNA: TGTGCCTGGATCTCGTCGAGTACAGATACGCAGTATTTT
V: TRBV6-5; J: TRBJ1-2; D: TRBD1; size: .; CDR3: CASSYPGQGRAGYTF; DNA: TGTGCCAGCAGTTACCCCGGACAGGGTCGGGCTGGCTACACCTTC
V: TRBV19; J: TRBJ1-1; D: TRBD1; size: .; CDR3: CASSMQGALLRAFF; DNA: TGTGCCAGTAGTATGCAGGGGGCCCTCCTTCGAGCTTTCTTT
V: TRBV19; J: TRBJ2-2; D: .; size: .; CDR3: CASSIVRETGELFF; DNA: TGTGCCAGTAGTATAGTCAGGGAAACCGGGGAGCTGTTTTTT
V: TRBV27; J: TRBJ2-5; D: .; size: .; CDR3: CASNSGTRETQYF; DNA: TGTGCCAGCAACTCCGGGACTCGGGAGACCCAGTACTTC
V: TRBV27; J: TRBJ1-1; D: TRBD1; size: .; CDR3: CASSSTGEKNTEAFF; DNA: TGTGCCAGCAGTTCGACAGGGGAGAAGAACACTGAAGCTTTCTTT
V: TRBV7-2; J: TRBJ2-1; D: TRBD1; size: few; CDR3: CASSLVGQGASDEQFF; DNA: TGTGCCAGCAGCTTAGTTGGACAGGGGGCGTCGGATGAGCAGTTCTTC
V: TRBV9; J: TRBJ1-2; D: .; size: .; CDR3: CASSSRRGYTF; DNA: TGTGCCAGCAGCTCGCGTCGAGGCTACACCTTC
V: TRBV29-1; J: TRBJ2-5; D: .; size: .; CDR3: CSVDLPSGETQYF; DNA: TGCAGCGTTGACTTGCCCTCGGGTGAGACCCAGTACTTC
V: TRBV3-1/TRBV3-2; J: TRBJ2-3; D: TRBD2; size: .; CDR3: CASSALLAGGPVDTQYF; DNA: TGTGCCAGCAGCGCTTTACTAGCGGGGGGGCCGGTAGATACGCAGTATTTT
V: TRBV19; J: TRBJ2-3; D: .; size: .; CDR3: CASSPHRSSDTQYF; DNA: TGTGCCAGTAGTCCACACAGGTCGTCCGATACGCAGTATTTT